The 28 T cell receptor beta chains reported below all come from one sample, sequenced in a study of OX40 agonist ivuxolimab in advanced cancers. The table came from immunoSEQ multiplex PCR; TCRdb's copy has only in-frame clones and leaves some out. Of around 110,000 clones detected, less than 95% appear once; the ten largest clones hold about 1.2%. The sample consisted of CD4+ or CD8+ T cells sorted from blood, taken in a trial of the OX40 agonist ivuxolimab. The receptors here all came from an adult with an advanced solid tumor such as melanoma, head and neck, liver or kidney cancer.

The rearrangement uses TRBV5-5 and TRBJ1-2; no firm D call. The CDR3 runs 15 residues. CDR1 is SGHKS and CDR2 is YYEKEE in the germline V gene (reference sequence). V lost 0 bases and J 4 bases, leaving 13 bases between the germline ends. The DNA of the CDR3 is TGTGCCAGCAGCTTGGCCCCGTCCGGGCTCTATGGCTACACCTTC. Translating gives CASSLAPSGLYGYTF.

The chain recombines TRBV28 with TRBJ2-1; D is possibly TRBD2 (6 bases). The CDR3 totals 13 residues. V gave up 6 bases and J gave up 5 bases, with 11 bases separating them. Germline-derived CDR1 and CDR2 are MDHEN and SYDVKM. The CDR3 sequence: CASREGPDNEQFF. As DNA, the CDR3 is TGTGCCAGCAGGGAGGGACCGGACAATGAGCAGTTCTTC.

J is TRBJ2-5 and V is TRBV5-1; D is ambiguous. The germline V gene encodes CDR1 SGHRS and CDR2 YFSETQ. Trimming took 3 bases from V and 1 from J, leaving 16 bases between them. The CDR3 contains 16 residues. CDR3 sequence (DNA): TGCGCCAGCAGCTCCTCTCCAACTCTCTCCCAAGAGACCCAGTACTTC. Protein: CASSSSPTLSQETQYF.

V is TRBV28 and J is TRBJ2-1, with a weak D call TRBD2 (5 bases). Per germline, CDR1 MDHEN and CDR2 SYDVKM. There are 14 residues in the CDR3. Trimming stripped 2 bases from V and 6 bases from J, with 11 bases between. CDR3: CASSLAGTVNEQFF. CDR3 DNA sequence: TGTGCCAGCAGTTTAGCGGGTACCGTCAATGAGCAGTTCTTC.

V is TRBV28 and J is TRBJ1-5, with 9 bases identical to TRBD1. Germline loops: CDR1 MDHEN, CDR2 SYDVKM. Trimming took 5 bases from V and 4 from J; bases not matched to a gene: 9. CDR3 size: 16 residues. For the CDR3, the DNA is TGTGCCAGCAGTCTTTCCGGGACAGGGTGGAATCAGCCCCAGCATTTT. It encodes CASSLSGTGWNQPQHF.

The rearrangement joins TRBV10-3 to TRBJ2-7, with TRBD2 matching over 11 bases. The CDR3 consists of 16 residues. V trimming: 0 bases; J trimming: 4 bases; junction bases outside the gene matches: 5. Looked up from germline, CDR1 is ENHRY and CDR2 is SYGVKD. Written as DNA, the CDR3 is TGTGCCATCAGTGAGTCAACTAGCGGGAGTTTGTACGAGCAGTACTTC. This sequence encodes CAISESTSGSLYEQYF.

The rearrangement joins TRBV11-3 to TRBJ1-3, with D possibly matching TRBD1 (6 bases). CDR3 length: 16 residues. The V gene's germline CDR1 is SGHNT and CDR2 YENEEA. V dropped 1 base and J dropped 4 bases, with 14 bases sitting between them. As DNA, the CDR3 is TGTGCCAGCAGCTTAGGTGGGGGGCCGGCCGGAAACACCATATATTTT. Amino acids: CASSLGGGPAGNTIYF. Full variable domain (missing parts from reference TRBV11-3 and TRBJ1-3): EAGVVQSPRYKIIEKKQPVAFWCNPISGHNTLYWYLQNLGQGPELLIRYENEEAVDDSQLPKDRFSAERLKGVDSTLKIQPAELGDSAVYLCASSLGGGPAGNTIYFGEGSWLTVV.

CDR3 DNA: TGTGCCAGTAGTACACAGGGGACGGCTCAGCCCCAGCATTTT. It yields the protein CASSTQGTAQPQHF. The V call is TRBV19, the J call TRBJ1-5, with TRBD1 matching 7 bases. Germline assignment: CDR1 LNHDA and CDR2 SQIVND (reference sequence). The CDR3 consists of 14 residues. With 4 bases clipped from V and 6 bases from J, the junction kept 6 bases outside the gene matches.

V is TRBV5-1 and J is TRBJ2-2; TRBD1 is a possible D gene (5 bases). V gave up 1 base and J gave up 0 bases, with 10 bases separating them. The length of the CDR3 is 16 residues. Germline CDR1 is SGHRS and CDR2 is YFSETQ. This CDR3 reads CASSLSRVTNTGELFF. The CDR3 DNA follows: TGCGCCAGCAGCTTGTCCAGGGTAACGAACACCGGGGAGCTGTTTTTT. The full variable domain, rest sourced from reference TRBV5-1 and TRBJ2-2, is KAGVTQTPRYLIKTRGQQVTLSCSPISGHRSVSWYQQTPGQGLQFLFEYFSETQRNKGNFPGRFSGRQFSNSRSEMNVSTLELGDSALYLCASSLSRVTNTGELFFGEGSRLTVL.

The rearrangement uses TRBV27 and TRBJ1-1; a possible D gene is TRBD1 (5 bases). Germline V gene lookup returns CDR1 MNHEY and CDR2 SMNVEV (reference sequence). Trimming stripped 2 bases from V and 5 bases from J, with 15 bases between. CDR3 size: 15 residues. The CDR3 nucleotides are TGTGCCAGCAGTTTAAATTCAGGGTTGGAGACTGAAGCTTTCTTT. Translation gives CASSLNSGLETEAFF.

The chain is built from TRBV5-6 and TRBJ2-5; unclear D gene. The CDR3 extends over 14 amino acids. The V end was cut by 4 bases, the J end by 2 bases, with 12 bases between. Germline V gene sequence: CDR1 SGHDT, CDR2 YYEEEE. The CDR3 sequence is CASSPPTGQETQYF. The CDR3 nucleotides read TGTGCCAGCAGCCCCCCGACTGGTCAAGAGACCCAGTACTTC.

This clone was found once. The rearrangement joins TRBV28 to TRBJ1-4; TRBD1 is a possible D gene (5 bases). V was cut by 1 base and J by 3 bases, with 12 bases left in between. The CDR3 loop spans 16 amino acids. The V gene's germline CDR1 is MDHEN and CDR2 SYDVKM. CDR3 sequence: CASSLSVGTANEKLFF. For the CDR3, the DNA is TGTGCCAGCAGTTTATCTGTGGGGACCGCTAATGAAAAACTGTTTTTT.

The chain couples TRBV7-2 to TRBJ2-3; 11 positions agree with TRBD2. V lost 4 bases and J lost 2; bases outside the gene matches: 5. CDR3 length: 16 residues. The germline V gene encodes CDR1 SGHTA and CDR2 FQGNSA. The CDR3 bases are TGTGCCAGCAGCTCAGGGACTAGCGGAAACACAGATACGCAGTATTTT. Its protein product is CASSSGTSGNTDTQYF.

This clone was found once. This chain links TRBV29-1 with TRBJ2-5; no clear D gene. The CDR3 extends over 14 amino acids. Germline lookup yields CDR1 SQVTM and CDR2 ANQGSEA. Deletions cut 6 bases from V and 0 bases from J, with 14 bases between. Here the CDR3 reads CSVTGDGYQETQYF. The CDR3 nucleotides are TGCAGCGTGACCGGCGACGGGTACCAAGAGACCCAGTACTTC.

This rearrangement joins TRBV14 to TRBJ2-3; 7 bases align to TRBD2. The CDR3 runs to 19 residues. Germline V gives CDR1 SGHDN, CDR2 FVKESK. V lost 3 bases, J lost 0 bases, and 15 bases stayed unmatched. In DNA, the CDR3 is TGTGCCAGCAGCCATTCGGCGGGACTATCCGCTCTTAGCACAGATACGCAGTATTTT. Its translation is CASSHSAGLSALSTDTQYF.

The chain joins TRBV6-5 to TRBJ2-1; D gene uncertain. This CDR3 is built from 15 residues. V shed 5 bases and J shed 4 bases, with 15 bases lying between them. CDR1 is MNHEY, CDR2 SVGAGI, per germline. The CDR3 loop reads CASSPQLRAYNEQFF. For the CDR3, the DNA is TGTGCCAGCAGTCCTCAACTCCGAGCTTACAATGAGCAGTTCTTC.

This rearrangement joins TRBV5-1 to TRBJ1-2, with unresolved D. Trimming pared 0 bases from V and 7 bases from J, leaving 7 bases between. The CDR3 has 12 amino acids. The germline V gene has CDR1 SGHRS and CDR2 YFSETQ. As DNA, the CDR3 is TGCGCCAGCAGCTTGGACAGCCGTGGCTACACCTTC. It yields the protein CASSLDSRGYTF.

The chain carries TRBV6-5 and TRBJ1-5; maybe TRBD1 (5 bases). There are 15 residues in the CDR3. The V end was cut by 2 bases, the J end by 4 bases, with 12 bases between. The V gene's germline CDR1 is MNHEY and CDR2 SVGAGI. CDR3 region: CASSYGGTSNQPQHF. CDR3 in DNA: TGTGCCAGCAGTTACGGTGGGACGAGTAATCAGCCCCAGCATTTT.

This clone was picked up a small number of times. The chain recombines TRBV30 with TRBJ1-2; unclear D gene. The V end was cut by 0 bases, the J end by 4 bases, with 3 bases between. In germline, CDR1 is GTSNPN, CDR2 SVGIG (reference sequence). The CDR3 loop spans 11 amino acids. DNA for the CDR3: TGTGCCTGGAGTGTCGTCTATGGCTACACCTTC. This encodes CAWSVVYGYTF.

This clone showed up just once. This chain uses TRBV28 with TRBJ2-7; D possibly corresponds to TRBD2 (5 bases). The CDR3 is made up of 14 amino acids. Trimming took 3 bases from V and 7 from J, leaving 16 bases between them. CDR1 and CDR2 (germline): MDHEN, SYDVKM. CDR3 protein: CASSLKVRRGEQYF. The DNA of the CDR3 is TGTGCCAGCAGTTTGAAGGTAAGAAGAGGGGAGCAGTACTTC.

CDR3 in DNA: TGTGCCAGCAGCCAGGGGTCTAGCGGATCCTACAATGAGCAGTTCTTC. As protein: CASSQGSSGSYNEQFF. The chain combines TRBV7-3 with TRBJ2-1; maybe TRBD2 (7 bases). Per germline, CDR1 SGHTA and CDR2 FQGTGA. The V and J ends lost 5 bases and 1 base respectively, with 15 bases between them. The length of the CDR3 is 16 residues.

This rearrangement joins TRBV11-2 to TRBJ1-4; possible D gene TRBD1, 5 bases. The CDR3 is 14 amino acids. The germline V and J ends were trimmed by 10 bases and 0 bases, with 12 bases remaining between them. Looked up from germline, CDR1 is SGHAT and CDR2 is FQNNGV. CDR3 coding DNA: TGTGCCACCCGGTCGACAGCAACTAATGAAAAACTGTTTTTT. Translation: CATRSTATNEKLFF.

This chain uses TRBV19 with TRBJ2-2, with 10 bases fitting TRBD1. CDR3 size: 16 residues. Per germline, CDR1 LNHDA and CDR2 SQIVND (reference sequence). J was trimmed by 6 bases and V by 4 bases; bases with no gene match: 8. CDR3 protein: CASSRGGQGFSGELFF. As DNA, the CDR3 is TGTGCCAGTAGTAGAGGGGGACAGGGGTTCTCCGGGGAGCTGTTTTTT.

This chain uses TRBV2 with TRBJ2-2; weak D call: TRBD1 (6 bases). CDR1 SNHLY and CDR2 FYNNEI come from the germline V gene. V dropped 4 bases and J dropped 5 bases, with 17 bases sitting between them. CDR3 length: 16 residues. CDR3 sequence: CASSVSFGGRTGELFF. The CDR3 DNA reads TGTGCCAGCAGTGTCAGTTTTGGGGGCCGGACCGGGGAGCTGTTTTTT.

This chain joins TRBV19 and TRBJ2-6, with a possible D match to TRBD2 (6 bases). The V gene lost 5 bases and the J gene lost 0 bases, with 17 bases spanning the gap. The CDR3 sequence is 18 residues long. CDR1 LNHDA and CDR2 SQIVND come from the germline V gene (reference sequence). This CDR3 is CASSPRGVETSGANVLTF. In DNA, the CDR3 is TGTGCCAGTAGTCCCCGCGGGGTAGAAACCTCTGGGGCCAACGTCCTGACTTTC. Based on the CDR3 plus reference TRBV19 and TRBJ2-6, the full variable domain is DGGITQSPKYLFRKEGQNVTLSCEQNLNHDAMYWYRQDPGQGLRLIYYSQIVNDFQKGDIAEGYSVSREKKESFPLTVTSAQKNPTAFYLCASSPRGVETSGANVLTFGAGSRLTVL.

CDR3 nucleotides: TGTGCCAGCAGTTTATATATTACGGGCGATGGCTACACCTTC. Translation: CASSLYITGDGYTF. V is TRBV28 and J is TRBJ1-2, with D unclear. The CDR3 is made up of 14 amino acids. Germline V CDR1 and CDR2: MDHEN, SYDVKM. Trimming left V 1 base short and J 6 bases short, with 12 bases between.

J is TRBJ2-4 and V is TRBV7-2; 11 nucleotides line up with TRBD1. Germline-derived CDR1 and CDR2 are SGHTA and FQGNSA. V lost 5 bases to trimming and J lost 9 bases; unmatched junction nucleotides: 9. CDR3 size: 15 residues. The CDR3 sequence: CASSPGPGTGGIQYF. The CDR3, as DNA: TGTGCCAGCAGCCCAGGTCCCGGGACAGGGGGCATTCAGTACTTC. Full variable domain (rest looked up from reference TRBV7-2 and TRBJ2-4): GAGVSQSPSNKVTEKGKDVELRCDPISGHTALYWYRQSLGQGLEFLIYFQGNSAPDKSGLPSDRFSAERTGGSVSTLTIQRTQQEDSAVYLCASSPGPGTGGIQYFGAGTRLSVL.

The rearrangement joins TRBV28 to TRBJ1-4; perhaps TRBD1 as D (6 bases). The CDR3 covers 12 residues. Germline assignment: CDR1 MDHEN and CDR2 SYDVKM. With 8 bases removed from V and 6 bases from J, the gap between germline ends came to 10 bases. The CDR3 reads CASRTVYEKLFF. CDR3 nucleotide sequence: TGTGCCAGCCGGACAGTATATGAAAAACTGTTTTTT.